The 7 T cell receptor beta chains reported below all come from one sample, sequenced in a study of T-cell memory formation after mild COVID-19 (dated by TCRdb to about 2021). Library creation used 5' RACE. Instrument on record: Illumina NovaSeq 6000. TCRdb reprocessing: public reads trimmed at Q25 with fastp, clones called with MiXCR, in-frame beta chains kept. Each record represents a unique CDR3 protein, reported with the most common genes and DNA among its rows. The sample table contains 150,000 to 200,000 distinct CDR3 sequences; only one count was recorded for roughly 16% of them. The ten largest make up just over 2% of the sample. Sequenced sample: PBMCs or a T cell subset sorted from them (not recorded which). These receptors were collected from an adult woman who had mild COVID-19 (a few samples of this study predate the infection). The sample titles of this study are shuffled in the database, so cell type and time point are left out; the donor was told from shared clones.

This clonotype has more than one count but fewer than ten. The gene calls are TRBV4-1 and TRBJ2-1, with D maybe TRBD1 (6 bases). Deletions cut 7 bases from V and 2 bases from J, with 18 bases between. Looked up from germline, CDR1 is MGHRA and CDR2 is YSYEKL. The CDR3 sequence is 16 residues long. CDR3: CASTQGRQGTYNEQFF. The CDR3 region has the DNA TGCGCCAGCACCCAGGGGCGGCAAGGGACCTACAATGAGCAGTTCTTC.

The chain recombines TRBV7-8 with TRBJ2-1; tentative D call: TRBD1 (5 bases). The CDR3 has 14 residues. Germline V gives CDR1 SGHVS, CDR2 FQNEAQ. V lost 4 bases and J 6 bases, leaving 13 bases between the germline ends. CDR3 sequence reads: CASSYGQLGNEQFF. In nucleotides, the CDR3 is TGTGCCAGCAGCTACGGACAACTCGGCAATGAGCAGTTCTTC.

The rearrangement links TRBV21-1 to TRBJ2-7. TRBV21-1 is an annotated pseudogene. This CDR3 region has 13 residues. This CDR3 reads CASSPQEFYEQYF. The CDR3 nucleotides are TGTGCCAGCAGCCCACAGGAGTTCTACGAGCAGTACTTC.

This clonotype was counted between two and nine times. V usage is TRBV7-2 and J usage is TRBJ2-5, with 11 bases lining up with TRBD2. There are 18 residues in the CDR3. The germline gives CDR1 SGHTA, CDR2 FQGNSA. The V segment lost 2 bases and the J segment 0 bases; nucleotides outside the gene matches: 8. DNA of the CDR3: TGTGCCAGCAGCTTATACCTAGCGGGGGGCGAAAACCAAGAGACCCAGTACTTC. This gives the protein CASSLYLAGGENQETQYF.

There are a few counts of this clonotype. This sequence joins TRBV7-2 and TRBJ1-5, with a tentative D call TRBD1 (6 bases). The CDR3 has 13 amino acids. Deletions cut 1 base from V and 7 bases from J, with 8 bases between. Germline loops: CDR1 SGHTA, CDR2 FQGNSA. The CDR3: CASSLDREQPQHF. The CDR3 DNA is TGTGCCAGCAGCTTAGACAGGGAACAGCCCCAGCATTTT.

This clonotype was picked up a small number of times. The chain recombines TRBV20-1 with TRBJ2-7; D may be TRBD1 (5 bases). V dropped 0 bases and J dropped 7 bases, with 19 bases sitting between them. The CDR3 is made up of 15 amino acids. Germline V gives CDR1 DFQATT, CDR2 SNEGSKA (reference sequence). The CDR3 nucleotides are TGCAGTGCTAGAGATTCGGGTCAGGGCGTCGGGGAGCAGTACTTC. Translating it yields CSARDSGQGVGEQYF.

This clonotype appeared a few times. The chain combines TRBV12-3 or TRBV12-4 with TRBJ2-2; 7 bases map to TRBD1. CDR3 length: 15 amino acids. V lost 6 bases to trimming and J lost 1 base; unmatched junction nucleotides: 5. The CDR3 loop reads CASRPGQRNTGELFF. The DNA for the CDR3 is TGTGCCAGCAGGCCGGGACAGAGGAACACCGGGGAGCTGTTTTTT.